Following are 30 T cell receptor beta chains from one sample sequenced in a study of shared clonotypes between healthy human individuals. The repertoire was sequenced with immunoSEQ multiplex PCR; TCRdb's copy has only in-frame clones and lacks some. The sample holds about 2 million clones, around 95% seen once. The sequencing sample was made of naive CD4+ T cells sorted from blood. Subset noted: CD45RA+ positively selected. These receptors all stem from a man younger than 30 in good health.

This chain uses TRBV2 with TRBJ2-5, with no clear D. The CDR3 contains 11 residues. Trimming shortened V by 2 bases and J by 13 bases, and 11 bases separated the two germline ends. The germline gives CDR1 SNHLY, CDR2 FYNNEI. CDR3 region: CASSERWRGYF. The CDR3, as DNA: TGTGCCAGCAGTGAACGGTGGCGCGGGTACTTC. Variable domain in full (rest from reference TRBV2 and TRBJ2-5): EPEVTQTPSHQVTQMGQEVILRCVPISNHLYFYWYRQILGQKVEFLVSFYNNEISEKSEIFDDQFSVERPDGSNFTLKIRSTKLEDSAMYFCASSERWRGYFGPGTRLLVL.

CDR3 nucleotides: TGTGCCAGCAGCTTAGCTGCGGTGAACACCGGGGAGCTGTTTTTT. It encodes CASSLAAVNTGELFF. The V gene is TRBV7-9, the J gene TRBJ2-2; no definite D call. Germline-derived CDR1 and CDR2 are SEHNR and FQNEAQ (reference sequence). The CDR3 runs to 15 residues. Trimming left V 0 bases short and J 1 base short, with 6 bases between.

This chain links TRBV7-2 with TRBJ2-7; tentative D call: TRBD1 (6 bases). Per germline, CDR1 SGHTA and CDR2 FQGNSA. The CDR3 is 14 amino acids. With 5 bases removed from V and 4 bases from J, the gap between germline ends came to 15 bases. CDR3 nucleotides: TGTGCCAGCAGCGGTGGGACAAGAAAATACGAGCAGTACTTC. Translated: CASSGGTRKYEQYF.

The chain employs TRBV6-1 and TRBJ1-5, with 7 bases matching TRBD1. The CDR3 consists of 14 residues. J lost 4 bases, V lost 4 bases, and 4 bases had no gene match. Per germline, CDR1 MNHNS and CDR2 SASEGT. The CDR3 nucleotides are TGTGCCAGCAGTGTATCACAGGGGAATCAGCCCCAGCATTTT. This gives the protein CASSVSQGNQPQHF.

This clone was detected only once. The V call is TRBV7-9, the J call TRBJ1-4, with D possibly TRBD1 on 6 matching bases. CDR1 and CDR2 from the germline V gene are SEHNR and FQNEAQ (reference sequence). Trimming shortened V by 7 bases and J by 4 bases, and 16 bases separated the two germline ends. CDR3 length: 15 amino acids. As DNA, the CDR3 is TGTGCCAGCACCGATCGACAGGTGCTTAATGAAAAACTGTTTTTT. Translated, it gives CASTDRQVLNEKLFF.

This sequence joins TRBV6-5 and TRBJ2-7, with 7 positions matching TRBD1. V shed 5 bases, J shed 5 bases, and the junction held 3 bases outside the gene matches. This CDR3 has 12 residues. Germline V gene lookup returns CDR1 MNHEY and CDR2 SVGAGI. This CDR3 is CASSRDRHEQYF. CDR3 nucleotide sequence: TGTGCCAGCAGTCGGGACAGACACGAGCAGTACTTC.

As concerns this clone: The identical CDR3 is also encoded by other nucleotide sequences in the sample. The J gene is TRBJ2-3, the V gene TRBV2; D unresolved. This CDR3 spans 12 amino acids. With 4 bases removed from V and 2 bases from J, the gap between germline ends came to 4 bases. Germline V gene lookup returns CDR1 SNHLY and CDR2 FYNNEI. CDR3 sequence (DNA): TGTGCCAGCAGTGTATCCACAGATACGCAGTATTTT. It translates to CASSVSTDTQYF.

V usage is TRBV10-3 and J usage is TRBJ2-3; the D is unclear. This CDR3 has 11 amino acids. Germline V CDR1 and CDR2: ENHRY, SYGVKD. Trimming took off 0 bases at V and 14 bases at J, with 9 bases between the two ends. CDR3 in DNA: TGTGCCATCAGTGAGTCATCGCGCCCGTATTTT. Encoded protein: CAISESSRPYF.

The chain employs TRBV7-6 and TRBJ2-3; the D gene is possibly TRBD1 (6 bases). Germline V gene lookup returns CDR1 SGHVS and CDR2 FNYEAQ. V lost 0 bases and J 3 bases, leaving 10 bases between the germline ends. This CDR3 spans 15 amino acids. CDR3 sequence (DNA): TGTGCCAGCAGCTTAGCTGCAGGACAGACAGATACGCAGTATTTT. Encoded protein: CASSLAAGQTDTQYF.

The chain uses TRBV11-3 and TRBJ2-5; the D is unclear. V lost 6 bases to trimming and J lost 4 bases, with 15 bases between them. The length of the CDR3 is 14 residues. CDR1 and CDR2 from the germline V gene are SGHNT and YENEEA. The CDR3 DNA sequence: TGTGCCAGCAGTTCAGGTCAAGTGGGAGAGACCCAGTACTTC. It encodes CASSSGQVGETQYF.

A remark on this clone: The sample holds other DNA sequences that translate to the same CDR3. This chain connects TRBV6-1 to TRBJ1-5; D is possibly TRBD1 (5 bases). CDR1 is MNHNS, CDR2 SASEGT, per germline. The CDR3 length is 14 residues. The ends were cut back, 3 bases at V and 4 bases at J, with 10 bases in the middle. The chain's CDR3 is CASSEWGGNQPQHF. The CDR3 DNA reads as TGTGCCAGCAGTGAGTGGGGGGGGAATCAGCCCCAGCATTTT.

Concerning this clone itself: The identical CDR3 is also encoded by other nucleotide sequences in the sample. The chain links TRBV18 to TRBJ1-5; 8 positions agree with TRBD1. Germline V gene data show CDR1 as KGHSH and CDR2 as LQKENI. This CDR3 is built from 15 residues. J was trimmed by 2 bases and V by 3 bases; bases with no gene match: 3. The CDR3: CASSPPGQGNQPQHF. Here the CDR3 DNA reads TGTGCCAGCTCACCTCCGGGACAGGGCAATCAGCCCCAGCATTTT.

As concerns this clone: Other DNA sequences in the sample encode the same CDR3. The chain recombines TRBV6-1 with TRBJ2-2, with D possibly matching TRBD1 (5 bases). Germline V gives CDR1 MNHNS, CDR2 SASEGT. Trimming stripped 3 bases from V and 2 bases from J, with 10 bases between. This CDR3 is built from 15 residues. CDR3: CASSEQGTNTGELFF. CDR3 sequence (DNA): TGTGCCAGCAGTGAGCAGGGCACCAACACCGGGGAGCTGTTTTTT.

CDR3 bases: TGTGCCAGCAGCGTAGCCCTAGCGGGGGGCTACAATGAGCAGTTCTTC. Translated, it gives CASSVALAGGYNEQFF. V gene TRBV9 combines with J gene TRBJ2-1; 11 positions match TRBD2. With V trimmed by 0 bases and J by 3 bases, 2 bases remained unmatched. Germline lookup yields CDR1 SGDLS and CDR2 YYNGEE. CDR3 length equals 16 residues.

The chain employs TRBV2 and TRBJ2-4; TRBD1 aligns across 9 bases. After removal of 7 bases from V and 9 bases from J, the junction contained 10 bases not matched to a gene. CDR3 length equals 14 residues. Germline V gene data show CDR1 as SNHLY and CDR2 as FYNNEI. The CDR3 spells CASNLDRGASIQYF. CDR3 DNA: TGTGCCAGCAACCTCGACAGGGGGGCGAGCATTCAGTACTTC.

A remark on this clone: Other nucleotide sequences from this sample produce the same CDR3. The gene calls are TRBV27 and TRBJ1-6, with 8 bases that match TRBD1. V dropped 4 bases and J dropped 10; count of bases not matched to a gene: 3. In germline, CDR1 is MNHEY, CDR2 SMNVEV (reference sequence). The CDR3 runs to 13 residues. The CDR3 coding sequence is TGTGCCAGCAGTTCGACAGGGGTATCACCCCTCCACTTT. Its translation is CASSSTGVSPLHF.

The V gene is TRBV30, the J gene TRBJ2-2, with unresolved D. Germline CDR1 and CDR2: GTSNPN and SVGIG (reference sequence). The CDR3 has 13 residues. V was pared by 3 bases and J by 6 bases, with 11 bases between. CDR3 DNA sequence: TGTGCCTGGAGAGATCAGGCCCCCGGGGAGCTGTTTTTT. Translated: CAWRDQAPGELFF. Variable domain in full (rest from reference TRBV30 and TRBJ2-2): SQTIHQWPATLVQPVGSPLSLECTVEGTSNPNLYWYRQAAGRGLQLLFYSVGIGQISSEVPQNLSASRPQDRQFILSSKKLLLSDSGFYLCAWRDQAPGELFFGEGSRLTVL.

The chain employs TRBV5-1 and TRBJ2-1; 14 bases match TRBD2. CDR1 is SGHRS and CDR2 is YFSETQ in the germline V gene. The trim removed 4 bases at V and 1 base at J, leaving 7 bases unmatched. This CDR3 is 18 amino acids long. For the CDR3, the DNA is TGCGCCAGCAGCCTGACTAGCGGGGGGGCCGGGTCCTACAATGAGCAGTTCTTC. Translating it yields CASSLTSGGAGSYNEQFF.

The V and J genes are TRBV4-3 and TRBJ1-2; D ambiguous. Trimming removed 0 bases at V and 0 bases at J, with 11 bases between. CDR3 length: 16 amino acids. Germline loops: CDR1 LGHNA, CDR2 YSLEER. The CDR3 here is CASSQDFSPTNYGYTF. The CDR3 DNA reads TGCGCCAGCAGCCAAGATTTCAGCCCAACTAACTATGGCTACACCTTC.

The V call is TRBV15, the J call TRBJ2-1, with D unclear. The CDR3 has 15 amino acids. The V end was cut by 0 bases, the J end by 9 bases, with 15 bases between. Germline values: CDR1 LNHNV, CDR2 YYDKDF (reference sequence). The CDR3 protein is CATSRDRAGWVEQFF. For the CDR3, the DNA is TGTGCCACCAGCAGAGATCGGGCTGGGTGGGTTGAGCAGTTCTTC.

This sequence joins TRBV11-2 and TRBJ2-2; D not certain. This CDR3 is built from 11 residues. Germline CDR1 SGHAT, CDR2 FQNNGV. Between the trimmed V and J ends, which lost 4 bases and 9 bases, there was a span of 6 bases. The CDR3 coding sequence is TGTGCCAGCAGCTACGACCGGGAGCTGTTTTTT. Translated, it gives CASSYDRELFF.

The V call is TRBV7-9, the J call TRBJ2-1; D is perhaps TRBD1 or TRBD2 (6 bases each). This CDR3 is 14 amino acids long. CDR1 is SEHNR, CDR2 FQNEAQ, per germline (reference sequence). The germline V and J ends were trimmed by 2 bases and 5 bases, with 10 bases remaining between them. The CDR3 loop is CASSLSGGHNEQFF. CDR3 bases: TGTGCCAGCAGCTTAAGTGGGGGGCACAATGAGCAGTTCTTC.

On this clone: Other nucleotide sequences from this sample produce the same CDR3. The rearrangement joins TRBV7-2 to TRBJ2-7, with TRBD2 as a possible D gene (7 bases). Between the trimmed V and J ends, which lost 4 bases and 2 bases, there was a span of 15 bases. The CDR3 sequence is 15 residues long. Germline loops: CDR1 SGHTA, CDR2 FQGNSA. The CDR3 region has the DNA TGTGCCAGCAGCTCACAGGGAAGCGGGACCTACGAGCAGTACTTC. Its translation: CASSSQGSGTYEQYF.

The CDR3 DNA sequence: TGTGCCCGGGAGCAGCGGGGGACTGGAGATACGCAGTATTTT. Translated: CAREQRGTGDTQYF. The genes are TRBV27 and TRBJ2-3; 8 positions agree with TRBD2. This CDR3 is built from 14 residues. V shed 11 bases, J shed 5 bases, and the junction held 12 bases outside the gene matches. Germline V CDR1 and CDR2: MNHEY, SMNVEV (reference sequence).

The chain is built from TRBV9 and TRBJ2-7; D is unclear. V was trimmed by 4 bases and J by 1 base, leaving 18 bases between them. The CDR3 totals 16 residues. CDR1 is SGDLS and CDR2 is YYNGEE in the germline V gene. The CDR3 spells CASSPDWAIASYEQYF. The CDR3 nucleotides read TGTGCCAGCAGCCCCGACTGGGCCATAGCTTCCTACGAGCAGTACTTC.

The rearrangement links TRBV7-2 to TRBJ2-7, with D maybe TRBD1 (5 bases). Trimming removed 4 bases at V and 9 bases at J, with 13 bases between. CDR3 length equals 12 residues. Germline V gene lookup returns CDR1 SGHTA and CDR2 FQGNSA. The CDR3 nucleotides are TGTGCCAGCAGCTCCCAGGGCCTGGTGCAGTACTTC. Protein product: CASSSQGLVQYF. Complete variable domain (other parts from reference TRBV7-2 and TRBJ2-7): GAGVSQSPSNKVTEKGKDVELRCDPISGHTALYWYRQSLGQGLEFLIYFQGNSAPDKSGLPSDRFSAERTGGSVSTLTIQRTQQEDSAVYLCASSSQGLVQYFGPGTRLTVT.

This chain uses TRBV2 with TRBJ1-2; D remains ambiguous. Trimming shortened V by 7 bases and J by 6 bases, and 21 bases separated the two germline ends. The CDR3 runs 15 residues. CDR1 SNHLY and CDR2 FYNNEI come from the germline V gene. The CDR3 region has the DNA TGTGCCAGCACCCCGAATGACCGTCCTGGACATGGCTACACCTTC. Protein: CASTPNDRPGHGYTF.

V is TRBV18 and J is TRBJ2-3; D is unresolved. The CDR3 is 17 amino acids. Between the trimmed V and J ends, which lost 1 base and 2 bases, there was a span of 16 bases. Germline assignment: CDR1 KGHSH and CDR2 LQKENI. In nucleotides, the CDR3 is TGTGCCAGCTCACCACTGAGGTCCGAATACTACACAGATACGCAGTATTTT. This encodes CASSPLRSEYYTDTQYF.

This chain links TRBV6-5 with TRBJ1-1; D not certain. Deletions cut 6 bases from V and 1 base from J, with 6 bases between. CDR3 length: 12 amino acids. CDR1 and CDR2 from the germline V gene are MNHEY and SVGAGI. The CDR3 reads CASRKSNTEAFF. The CDR3 coding sequence is TGTGCCAGCAGAAAGTCGAACACTGAAGCTTTCTTT.

The rearrangement uses TRBV11-2 and TRBJ1-1; D remains ambiguous. Trimming took off 6 bases at V and 1 base at J, with 9 bases between the two ends. CDR1 and CDR2 (germline): SGHAT, FQNNGV. CDR3 length equals 13 residues. Here the CDR3 reads CASSQQWNTEAFF. In nucleotides, the CDR3 is TGTGCCAGCAGTCAACAGTGGAACACTGAAGCTTTCTTT.